These T cell receptor beta chains were read from a single sample in a study of identical twins. From the 5' RACE reads, TCRdb called clonotypes with MiXCR, one entry per CDR3 protein. The table has under 400,000 distinct CDR3 sequences, roughly 10% seen once; the top ten hold approximately 8.9%. Sequencing was done on a sample of naive T cells sorted from blood. The receptor source for this set is a woman aged 45-65 years in good health. The CDR3 runs from the conserved cysteine through the conserved F or W. A D gene is named only where the DNA matches it firmly. Only some rows state a clone size, as once, few, many or a class for expanded clones.

cdr3_aa cdr3_nt v_call clone_size j_call d_call
CAIIGPGSSGNTIYF TGTGCCATCATAGGCCCGGGCAGCTCTGGAAACACCATATATTTT TRBV10-3 - TRBJ1-3 -
CASSLVGRVVADTQYF TGCGCCAGCAGCTTGGTGGGCAGGGTGGTGGCAGATACGCAGTATTTT TRBV5-1 - TRBJ2-3 -
CSARGSGELFF TGCAGTGCTAGAGGGTCCGGGGAGCTGTTTTTT TRBV20-1 few TRBJ2-2 -
CASSLRLAGGPDGTDTQYF TGTGCCAGCAGCCTACGACTAGCGGGAGGCCCGGACGGCACAGATACGCAGTATTTT TRBV7-9 few TRBJ2-3 TRBD2
CATRGVKGSGELFF TGTGCCACCAGGGGGGTTAAGGGCTCCGGGGAGCTGTTTTTT TRBV24-1 few TRBJ2-2 -
CASSQAGRNTGELFF TGCGCCAGCAGCCAAGCGGGTAGAAACACCGGGGAGCTGTTTTTT TRBV4-1 few TRBJ2-2 -
CSASLDSTDTQYF TGCAGTGCGTCCCTGGACAGCACAGATACGCAGTATTTT TRBV20-1 many TRBJ2-3 -
CASSLGELAGGFNEQFF TGTGCCAGCAGCTTAGGAGAACTAGCGGGAGGGTTCAATGAGCAGTTCTTC TRBV11-3 - TRBJ2-1 TRBD2
CASSPGSLGTGELFF TGTGCCAGCAGTCCAGGGAGTCTTGGCACCGGGGAGCTGTTTTTT TRBV12-3/TRBV12-4 few TRBJ2-2 -
CASSLVRADTQYF TGTGCCAGCAGCTTAGTCAGGGCAGATACGCAGTATTTT TRBV7-6 many TRBJ2-3 -
CASSQVGLASGEQFF TGCGCCAGCAGCCAAGTGGGACTAGCGTCGGGTGAGCAGTTCTTC TRBV4-1 - TRBJ2-1 TRBD2
CASQTNQETQYF TGTGCCAGCCAGACTAACCAAGAGACCCAGTACTTC TRBV6-1 few TRBJ2-5 -
CASSLGAGTLGEQFF TGTGCCAGCAGCTTGGGAGCGGGCACTTTAGGGGAACAGTTCTTC TRBV5-5 few TRBJ2-1 -
CSAFAGDGTDTQYF TGCAGTGCTTTCGCCGGGGACGGGACAGATACGCAGTATTTT TRBV20-1 few TRBJ2-3 -
CASSLREDYEQYF TGCGCCAGCAGCTTGCGGGAGGACTACGAGCAGTACTTC TRBV5-1 many TRBJ2-7 TRBD2
CASSLTAASTEAFF TGTGCCAGCAGTTTGACAGCGGCGAGTACTGAAGCTTTCTTT TRBV12-3/TRBV12-4 few TRBJ1-1 -
CAGGRGPYNEQFF TGTGCCGGGGGGAGGGGGCCGTACAATGAGCAGTTCTTC TRBV12-3/TRBV12-4 - TRBJ2-1 -
CASSLLGASYEQYF TGTGCCAGCAGCTTATTGGGGGCCTCCTACGAGCAGTACTTC TRBV7-2 few TRBJ2-7 -
CASRQAWGPKPGGYTF TGTGCCAGCAGGCAGGCCTGGGGACCGAAGCCCGGGGGCTACACCTTC TRBV12-3/TRBV12-4 many TRBJ1-2 -
CASSPGPPVEREKLFF TGTGCCAGCAGTCCCGGACCACCAGTGGAACGGGAAAAACTGTTTTTT TRBV27 few TRBJ1-4 -
CAISVASGSSDTQYF TGTGCCATCAGTGTTGCTAGCGGGAGCTCAGATACGCAGTATTTT TRBV10-3 many TRBJ2-3 TRBD2
CASSVLTSGSGADTQYF TGTGCCAGCAGTGTCCTGACTAGCGGTAGTGGAGCAGATACGCAGTATTTT TRBV25-1 few TRBJ2-3 TRBD2
CASSFSRLGSTDTQYF TGTGCCAGCAGTTTTAGTCGGCTGGGAAGCACAGATACGCAGTATTTT TRBV12-3/TRBV12-4 many TRBJ2-3 -
CASSERLAGGPVEQYF TGTGCCAGCAGTGAGAGACTAGCGGGAGGGCCCGTCGAGCAGTACTTC TRBV2 - TRBJ2-7 TRBD2
CASSESGNGYTF TGTGCCAGCAGTGAATCAGGGAATGGCTACACCTTC TRBV25-1 many TRBJ1-2 -
CASTPGQGFLDTQYF TGTGCCAGCACACCGGGACAGGGCTTTCTCGATACGCAGTATTTT TRBV12-3/TRBV12-4 many TRBJ2-3 TRBD1
CASSEGLSEEHEQYF TGTGCCAGCAGTGAAGGACTAAGTGAGGAACACGAGCAGTACTTC TRBV2 - TRBJ2-7 -
CSARPLSTEAFF TGCAGTGCTAGACCCCTATCCACTGAAGCTTTCTTT TRBV20-1 few TRBJ1-1 -
CASSGSGSGADTQYF TGCGCCAGCAGCGGGAGCGGGAGTGGGGCAGATACGCAGTATTTT TRBV5-1 few TRBJ2-3 TRBD2
CASSNLRGASNQPQHF TGTGCCAGCAGTAATCTAAGAGGCGCCAGCAATCAGCCCCAGCATTTT TRBV6-5 many TRBJ1-5 -
CASSLHGQASNQPQHF TGTGCCAGCAGTCTACACGGACAGGCTAGCAATCAGCCCCAGCATTTT TRBV6-5 - TRBJ1-5 TRBD1
CSVDINTEAFF TGCAGCGTTGATATTAACACTGAAGCTTTCTTT TRBV29-1 many TRBJ1-1 -
CASHTGRASNEQFF TGTGCCAGTCATACCGGGAGGGCGTCGAATGAGCAGTTCTTC TRBV12-3/TRBV12-4 - TRBJ2-1 TRBD2